The 6 T cell receptor beta chains in this list originate from one sample, sequenced in a study of T cells in Graves' hyperthyroidism and ophthalmopathy. Amplification yielded TCR beta CDR3 regions, with RNA transcripts as the source. The TCR CDR3 first-round RT-PCR relied on the HTBI primer set. TCRdb reprocessed the multiplex PCR reads with MiXCR, giving one entry per CDR3 protein. This table has nearly 600,000 distinct CDR3 sequences, approximately 14% appearing once. The sequenced sample was blood. These receptors all come from a woman between 18 and 30 years old with Graves' ophthalmopathy.

In this sample, this clonotype turned up many times. This chain uses TRBV30 with TRBJ2-1, with 8 bases that match TRBD2. The length of the CDR3 is 13 residues. The V gene's germline CDR1 is GTSNPN and CDR2 SVGIG (reference sequence). The junction had 5 bases not matched to a gene; V was cut back by 3 bases and J by 7 bases. CDR3 loop: CAWSSGSGNEQFF. CDR3 nucleotides: TGTGCCTGGAGCAGCGGGAGTGGTAATGAGCAGTTCTTC. Complete variable domain (other parts from reference TRBV30 and TRBJ2-1): SQTIHQWPATLVQPVGSPLSLECTVEGTSNPNLYWYRQAAGRGLQLLFYSVGIGQISSEVPQNLSASRPQDRQFILSSKKLLLSDSGFYLCAWSSGSGNEQFFGPGTRLTVL.

This clonotype was counted ten times or more. J is TRBJ2-1 and V is TRBV20-1; 14 bases align to TRBD2. V lost 4 bases and J lost 8; bases outside the gene matches: 7. The CDR3 runs 15 residues. Germline CDR1 DFQATT, CDR2 SNEGSKA (reference sequence). CDR3 amino acids: CSATGTSGSEDEQFF. The CDR3 DNA is TGCAGTGCTACCGGGACTAGCGGGAGTGAGGATGAGCAGTTCTTC.

This clonotype was seen at least ten times. The chain uses TRBV11-3 and TRBJ1-1; D ambiguous. Trimming stripped 4 bases from V and 3 bases from J, with 9 bases between. Per germline, CDR1 SGHNT and CDR2 YENEEA. The length of the CDR3 is 13 residues. This CDR3 is CASSSPWHTEAFF. In DNA form, the CDR3 reads TGTGCCAGCAGCTCCCCTTGGCACACTGAAGCTTTCTTT.

The chain employs TRBV20-1 and TRBJ2-7, with 9 bases lining up with TRBD1. Unmatched junction bases numbered 10, after V lost 4 bases and J lost 3 bases. The CDR3 has 15 residues. CDR1 is DFQATT and CDR2 is SNEGSKA in the germline V gene (reference sequence). CDR3 DNA: TGCAGTGCTATCCCCGGGACAGGGTCCGGCTACGAGCAGTACTTC. Protein product: CSAIPGTGSGYEQYF.

This sequence joins TRBV27 and TRBJ1-5; perhaps TRBD1 as D (6 bases). Trimming stripped 5 bases from V and 2 bases from J, with 16 bases between. The CDR3 is 16 residues long. Germline loops: CDR1 MNHEY, CDR2 SMNVEV (reference sequence). CDR3 DNA: TGTGCCAGCAGTACCATCAGGGGTGCGGGCAATCAGCCCCAGCATTTT. Translating it yields CASSTIRGAGNQPQHF.

The chain's CDR3 is CASRVAGADTQYF. In DNA form, the CDR3 reads TGTGCCAGCAGGGTAGCGGGGGCGGATACGCAGTATTTT. The chain joins TRBV2 to TRBJ2-3; 9 bases are a match to TRBD2. The germline V gene has CDR1 SNHLY and CDR2 FYNNEI. Unmatched junction bases numbered 4, after V lost 6 bases and J lost 6 bases. This CDR3 has 13 amino acids.